Listed below are T cell receptor beta chains from one sample, sequenced in a study of blood T cell repertoires in COVID-19. Assay: immunoSEQ multiplex PCR; the TCRdb copy retains only in-frame clones and omits some. The sample shows a few hundred thousand clones, 85% to 90% of them seen only once. Sequenced: PBMCs or T cells enriched from blood (not recorded which). These receptors were collected from a woman aged 18-29 years who had recovered from COVID-19. CDR3s include the opening cysteine and the closing phenylalanine or tryptophan. A D gene is named only where the DNA matches it firmly. A row's size may be missing; if present it is once, few, many or a size class.

D gene	clone size	V gene	J gene	CDR3 protein
.	.	TRBV11-2	TRBJ1-5	CASSSGGGNQPQHF
.	.	TRBV19	TRBJ1-1	CASSKGRGGRLNTEAFF
TRBD2	.	TRBV19	TRBJ2-2	CASSILAGVITGELFF
TRBD1	once	TRBV27	TRBJ1-4	CASSPRRTGGAGSAEKLFF
TRBD2	.	TRBV6-5	TRBJ2-5	CASSRAGGLQETQYF
TRBD1	.	TRBV14	TRBJ2-7	CASSLGQGRRYEQYF
.	.	TRBV20-1	TRBJ1-5	CSAKNGQPQHF
TRBD2	.	TRBV30	TRBJ2-7	CAWSPPMRGYYEQYF
.	.	TRBV19	TRBJ1-1	CASSIGGEAFF
.	.	TRBV4-1	TRBJ2-7	CASSQDPGATYEQYF
.	once	TRBV10-3	TRBJ1-5	CAITDSSNQPQHF
.	few	TRBV27	TRBJ1-1	CASSLGRNTEAFF
TRBD1	.	TRBV15	TRBJ1-4	CATSRDKNRGNEKLFF
.	.	TRBV6-5	TRBJ1-5	CAALQTVGNQPQHF
TRBD2	.	TRBV4-1	TRBJ2-1	CASSPVGGSYNEQFF
TRBD1	.	TRBV7-3	TRBJ1-1	CASSSGTGTEAFF
TRBD2	.	TRBV19	TRBJ2-3	CASSSGGYTDTQYF
.	.	TRBV6-5	TRBJ1-5	CASSPHDGGNQPQHF
TRBD1	few	TRBV13	TRBJ1-4	CASSPGQGGEKLFF
.	.	TRBV21-1	TRBJ1-3	CASRPAGRGNTIYF
.	.	TRBV28	TRBJ1-2	CASSPRQANYGYTF
TRBD1	.	TRBV10-2	TRBJ1-4	CASNSPGQGNEKLFF
TRBD1	.	TRBV9	TRBJ2-1	CASSAIGGTDYNEQFF
.	.	TRBV10-3	TRBJ1-3	CAISPAGGLSGNTIYF
TRBD1	.	TRBV9	TRBJ2-2	CASSVRTGTGELFF
.	.	TRBV4-3	TRBJ2-1	CASARGAASNEQFF
TRBD1	.	TRBV3-1/TRBV3-2	TRBJ2-2	CASSHPDRGVGELFF
.	.	TRBV5-4	TRBJ1-3	CASSAGGVSGNTIYF
.	.	TRBV19	TRBJ1-5	CASSIVGLRGNQPQHF
TRBD1	.	TRBV11-3	TRBJ2-7	CASSPSGQDAYEQYF
TRBD1	.	TRBV12-5	TRBJ2-7	CASGLVIRDRGSEQYF
TRBD2	.	TRBV3-1/TRBV3-2	TRBJ2-3	CASSQLAGGHSTDTQYF
.	few	TRBV21-1	TRBJ2-5	CASSWGGTGWQETQYF